Listed here are 32 T cell receptor beta chains from one sample, sequenced in a study of blood T cell repertoires in COVID-19. Method: immunoSEQ multiplex PCR; TCRdb's copy keeps in-frame clones and lacks some. Of 120,000 or so clones listed, over 65% are singletons. The sequenced sample consisted of peripheral blood. The receptor source for this set is a man between 65 and 80 years old with acute or convalescent COVID-19.

The chain links TRBV7-3 to TRBJ1-2; 7 nucleotides line up with TRBD1. The CDR3 loop spans 13 amino acids. CDR1 is SGHTA and CDR2 is FQGTGA in the germline V gene. J gave up 4 bases and V 5 bases, and 4 bases lay outside the gene matches. CDR3 residues: CASSVGTAYGYTF. The CDR3 bases are TGTGCCAGCAGCGTAGGGACAGCCTATGGCTACACCTTC.

About this clone: The sample carries other DNA sequences with the same CDR3. The chain uses TRBV5-1 and TRBJ2-7; the match to TRBD1 covers 8 bases. The CDR3 runs to 14 residues. Germline-derived CDR1 and CDR2 are SGHRS and YFSETQ. V dropped 2 bases and J dropped 0; count of bases not matched to a gene: 1. This CDR3 is CASSLGQGSYEQYF. The CDR3 DNA sequence: TGCGCCAGCAGCTTAGGACAGGGCTCCTACGAGCAGTACTTC. The full variable domain, its missing parts supplied by reference TRBV5-1 and TRBJ2-7, is KAGVTQTPRYLIKTRGQQVTLSCSPISGHRSVSWYQQTPGQGLQFLFEYFSETQRNKGNFPGRFSGRQFSNSRSEMNVSTLELGDSALYLCASSLGQGSYEQYFGPGTRLTVT.

This chain connects TRBV7-2 to TRBJ2-1; 8 positions match TRBD1. After removal of 3 bases from V and 1 base from J, the junction contained 2 bases not matched to a gene. CDR3 length: 15 amino acids. In germline, CDR1 is SGHTA, CDR2 FQGNSA. The CDR3 reads CASSLDRDSYNEQFF. The CDR3 region has the DNA TGTGCCAGCAGCTTGGACAGGGATTCCTACAATGAGCAGTTCTTC.

This chain connects TRBV18 to TRBJ1-4; 7 bases align to TRBD1. CDR3 length: 15 amino acids. Germline V CDR1 and CDR2: KGHSH, LQKENI. V trimming: 4 bases; J trimming: 6 bases; junction bases outside the gene matches: 8. The CDR3 bases are TGTGCCAGCTCACGGCAGGGGGTCGGTGATGAAAAACTGTTTTTT. Encoded protein: CASSRQGVGDEKLFF.

This clone was seen more than once but under ten times. The genes are TRBV18 and TRBJ1-1, with 7 bases aligning to TRBD1. Germline loops: CDR1 KGHSH, CDR2 LQKENI. The CDR3 has 14 residues. J gave up 4 bases and V 2 bases, and 4 bases lay outside the gene matches. CDR3 DNA: TGTGCCAGCTCACCAGGGACAGTTTCCACTGAAGCTTTCTTT. Protein sequence: CASSPGTVSTEAFF.

This chain links TRBV19 with TRBJ1-1; maybe TRBD1 (5 bases). V was clipped by 1 base and J by 0 bases, with 12 bases between them. Germline V lookup: CDR1 LNHDA, CDR2 SQIVND (reference sequence). The CDR3 is made up of 16 amino acids. In DNA, the CDR3 is TGTGCCAGTAGTATAGTAGGCTCAGGGCTGAACACTGAAGCTTTCTTT. Residues: CASSIVGSGLNTEAFF.

This clone appeared a few times. The chain recombines TRBV5-6 with TRBJ1-1; D not resolved. In germline, CDR1 is SGHDT, CDR2 YYEEEE. This CDR3 is built from 12 residues. V lost 2 bases and J 2 bases, leaving 4 bases between the germline ends. CDR3 protein: CASSFQNTEAFF. CDR3 in DNA: TGTGCCAGCAGCTTCCAAAACACTGAAGCTTTCTTT.

This clone showed up many times. The chain joins TRBV12-3 or TRBV12-4 to TRBJ1-5; 7 nucleotides align to TRBD1. The CDR3 consists of 13 residues. J lost 7 bases, V lost 5 bases, and 5 bases had no gene match. CDR3 bases: TGTGCCAGCAGTCAGGGGGAGTGGCAGCCCCAGCATTTT. Translating gives CASSQGEWQPQHF.

This clone appeared a single time. The chain employs TRBV5-6 and TRBJ1-6; a weak D match, TRBD1 (6 bases). There are 17 residues in the CDR3. Germline loops: CDR1 SGHDT, CDR2 YYEEEE. Trimming removed 6 bases from V and 0 bases from J, with 16 bases in between. The CDR3 DNA reads as TGTGCCAGCATACAACAGGGTTTGAGCTCCTATAATTCACCCCTCCACTTT. Its protein is CASIQQGLSSYNSPLHF.

The chain is built from TRBV5-4 and TRBJ2-7; 12 bases are shared with TRBD2. Germline CDR1 is SGHNT and CDR2 is YYREEE (reference sequence). The CDR3 is 16 amino acids. V lost 4 bases and J lost 0; bases outside the gene matches: 5. CDR3 DNA: TGTGCCAGCAGCAGGACTAGCGGGGCCCTCTCCTACGAGCAGTACTTC. Translating gives CASSRTSGALSYEQYF.

The chain is built from TRBV5-1 and TRBJ1-3, with D uncertain. CDR3 size: 15 residues. Germline loops: CDR1 SGHRS, CDR2 YFSETQ. The V gene lost 1 base and the J gene lost 0 bases, with 8 bases spanning the gap. CDR3 in DNA: TGCGCCAGCAGCTTGAGCGGACTCTCTGGAAACACCATATATTTT. Encoded protein: CASSLSGLSGNTIYF.

In this sample, this clone turned up a few times. The chain uses TRBV7-9 and TRBJ1-4, with 8 bases fitting TRBD1. The CDR3 sequence is 14 residues long. V dropped 5 bases and J dropped 4; count of bases not matched to a gene: 3. Germline CDR1 and CDR2: SEHNR and FQNEAQ (reference sequence). CDR3 sequence (DNA): TGTGCCAGCAGCGCGACAGGGGATAATGAAAAACTGTTTTTT. Translating gives CASSATGDNEKLFF.

The chain links TRBV4-1 to TRBJ2-3; D possibly corresponds to TRBD2 (5 bases). This CDR3 has 15 amino acids. Trimming stripped 5 bases from V and 3 bases from J, with 15 bases between. CDR1 and CDR2 from the germline V gene are MGHRA and YSYEKL. The CDR3 spells CASSNLGLATDTQYF. CDR3 bases: TGCGCCAGCAGCAACCTAGGGTTAGCGACAGATACGCAGTATTTT.

This clone was observed a single time. The rearrangement links TRBV14 to TRBJ1-1; D is unclear. This CDR3 spans 12 amino acids. Germline V gives CDR1 SGHDN, CDR2 FVKESK. V shed 0 bases and J shed 7 bases, with 6 bases lying between them. CDR3 protein: CASSQDTYEAFF. In DNA, the CDR3 is TGTGCCAGCAGCCAAGACACCTATGAAGCTTTCTTT.

This chain links TRBV6-6 with TRBJ1-1; possible D gene TRBD1, 6 bases. CDR3 length equals 14 residues. Trimming stripped 6 bases from V and 3 bases from J, with 14 bases between. Germline V gene sequence: CDR1 MNHNY, CDR2 SVGAGI (reference sequence). The CDR3 DNA reads TGTGCCAGCAGCTACGGGACATATGACACTGAAGCTTTCTTT. Translation gives CASSYGTYDTEAFF.

Only one count was recorded for this clone. The rearrangement joins TRBV2 to TRBJ1-2; the match to TRBD1 covers 10 bases. This CDR3 is 14 amino acids long. Germline V gives CDR1 SNHLY, CDR2 FYNNEI. The J segment lost 3 bases and the V segment lost 6 bases, leaving 4 bases of the junction unmatched. CDR3 nucleotides: TGTGCCAGCAGGTGGACAGGGGGAGACTATGGCTACACCTTC. Translating gives CASRWTGGDYGYTF.

This clone was detected only once. This rearrangement joins TRBV7-2 to TRBJ1-1, with D possibly TRBD1 on 6 matching bases. Deletions cut 5 bases from V and 1 base from J, with 14 bases between. Per the germline V gene, CDR1 is SGHTA and CDR2 is FQGNSA. The CDR3 runs to 15 residues. The CDR3 bases are TGTGCCAGCAGCCCGAGCGGGGGCCGGAACACTGAAGCTTTCTTT. It codes for CASSPSGGRNTEAFF.

The CDR3 DNA is TGTGCCAGCAGCCAAGAGGCCCAGTATGGCTACACCTTC. This encodes CASSQEAQYGYTF. This chain links TRBV4-2 with TRBJ1-2, with no clear D. V lost 0 bases and J 5 bases, leaving 7 bases between the germline ends. The CDR3 sequence is 13 residues long. In germline, CDR1 is LGHNA, CDR2 YNFKEQ.

This chain uses TRBV30 with TRBJ2-2, with 10 bases aligning to TRBD1. CDR1 and CDR2 (germline): GTSNPN, SVGIG (reference sequence). The CDR3 covers 15 residues. The trim removed 2 bases at V and 6 bases at J, leaving 6 bases unmatched. The CDR3 nucleotides are TGTGCCTGGAGTCTTGGGACAGGGGATTCCGGGGAGCTGTTTTTT. Residues: CAWSLGTGDSGELFF.

This chain links TRBV6-5 with TRBJ1-5; unclear D gene. The germline V and J ends were trimmed by 0 bases and 2 bases, with 5 bases remaining between them. Germline V CDR1 and CDR2: MNHEY, SVGAGI. The CDR3 length is 14 residues. The CDR3 reads CASSYSRGNQPQHF. In DNA form, the CDR3 reads TGTGCCAGCAGTTACTCAAGAGGCAATCAGCCCCAGCATTTT.

The chain has TRBV19 and TRBJ2-2; TRBD1 aligns across 7 bases. Germline trimming cut 6 bases from V and 7 bases from J; bases unmatched to any gene: 5. This CDR3 region has 13 residues. The germline V gene encodes CDR1 LNHDA and CDR2 SQIVND (reference sequence). CDR3 in amino acids: CASRTGSIGELFF. The CDR3 region has the DNA TGTGCCAGTAGGACAGGGTCCATCGGGGAGCTGTTTTTT.

This sequence joins TRBV7-9 and TRBJ2-2; tentative D call: TRBD2 (6 bases). Trimming removed 0 bases from V and 7 bases from J, with 12 bases in between. The CDR3 loop spans 15 amino acids. Looked up from germline, CDR1 is SEHNR and CDR2 is FQNEAQ (reference sequence). CDR3 sequence (DNA): TGTGCCAGCAGCTTAGCTGGGACCGGGAGCGGGGAGCTGTTTTTT. Amino acid sequence: CASSLAGTGSGELFF.

The V gene is TRBV5-1, the J gene TRBJ2-6; D ambiguous. CDR1 SGHRS and CDR2 YFSETQ come from the germline V gene. The CDR3 consists of 17 residues. The ends were cut back, 1 base at V and 1 base at J, with 12 bases in the middle. CDR3 in amino acids: CASSLMGAVSGANVLTF. The CDR3 DNA sequence: TGCGCCAGCAGCTTGATGGGTGCGGTTTCTGGGGCCAACGTCCTGACTTTC.

The V call is TRBV11-2, the J call TRBJ2-1; D possibly corresponds to TRBD2 (6 bases). Looked up from germline, CDR1 is SGHAT and CDR2 is FQNNGV. Trimming cost V 6 bases and J 1 base, with 16 bases left between them. CDR3 length equals 16 residues. CDR3 in DNA: TGTGCCAGCAGGGGTGGGGTAGCGGATTCCTACAATGAGCAGTTCTTC. Its protein product is CASRGGVADSYNEQFF.

V and J are TRBV4-2 and TRBJ2-7, with 7 bases aligning to TRBD2. Losses at the gene ends were 1 base for V and 1 base for J; bases not matched to a gene: 7. The CDR3 is made up of 16 amino acids. Germline V gene lookup returns CDR1 LGHNA and CDR2 YNFKEQ. The CDR3 loop is CASSQGTRRESYEQYF. CDR3 bases: TGTGCCAGCAGCCAAGGGACTAGGAGGGAGTCCTACGAGCAGTACTTC.

The chain uses TRBV19 and TRBJ1-1, with 7 bases aligning to TRBD1. Germline CDR1 is LNHDA and CDR2 is SQIVND (reference sequence). The V segment lost 7 bases and the J segment 8 bases; nucleotides outside the gene matches: 7. The CDR3 sequence is 12 residues long. The CDR3 DNA reads TGTGCCAGTACTGTTGGACAGGCCGAAGCTTTCTTT. Its translation is CASTVGQAEAFF. The complete variable domain, with remaining parts taken from reference TRBV19 and TRBJ1-1, reads DGGITQSPKYLFRKEGQNVTLSCEQNLNHDAMYWYRQDPGQGLRLIYYSQIVNDFQKGDIAEGYSVSREKKESFPLTVTSAQKNPTAFYLCASTVGQAEAFFGQGTRLTVV.

The chain is built from TRBV3-1 (or the pseudogene TRBV3-2) and TRBJ2-5; D not certain. CDR1 LGHDT and CDR2 YNNKEL come from the germline V gene (reference sequence). The CDR3 length is 12 residues. Trimming took off 0 bases at V and 5 bases at J, with 4 bases between the two ends. CDR3 protein: CASSQDYETQYF. The CDR3 DNA sequence: TGTGCCAGCAGCCAAGATTATGAGACCCAGTACTTC.

This clone was observed a few times. J is TRBJ1-2 and V is TRBV5-4; D is possibly TRBD1 (5 bases). This CDR3 is built from 13 residues. The germline V gene encodes CDR1 SGHNT and CDR2 YYREEE (reference sequence). V lost 0 bases, J lost 2 bases, and 5 bases lay in between. CDR3 sequence: CASSLAGNYGYTF. The CDR3 nucleotides are TGTGCCAGCAGCTTGGCAGGGAACTATGGCTACACCTTC.

This chain uses TRBV28 with TRBJ2-3; a weak D match, TRBD1 (5 bases). Germline lookup yields CDR1 MDHEN and CDR2 SYDVKM. The ends were cut back, 2 bases at V and 4 bases at J, with 7 bases in the middle. The CDR3 is 13 residues long. CDR3 sequence (DNA): TGTGCCAGCAGTTTACAGGGCTCAGATACGCAGTATTTT. The encoded protein is CASSLQGSDTQYF.

CDR3 in DNA: TGTGCCAGCAGCCAGCCTAGCGGGACCCTCTCCTACGAGCAGTACTTC. Its protein is CASSQPSGTLSYEQYF. The V call is TRBV13, the J call TRBJ2-7; 9 bases map to TRBD2. V shed 5 bases and J 0 bases; nucleotides not matched to a gene: 8. Germline V gene data show CDR1 as PRHDT and CDR2 as FYEKMQ (reference sequence). This CDR3 comprises 16 residues.

The CDR3 loop is CASSLVEFQPQHF. The CDR3 DNA sequence: TGTGCCAGCAGCTTGGTAGAATTCCAGCCCCAGCATTTT. The rearrangement uses TRBV7-9 and TRBJ1-5; D is ambiguous. Trimming took 3 bases from V and 7 from J, leaving 10 bases between them. The CDR3 covers 13 residues. Germline CDR1 is SEHNR and CDR2 is FQNEAQ (reference sequence).

This clone was counted once. The V call is TRBV28, the J call TRBJ1-1; D possibly corresponds to TRBD1 (5 bases). The V gene lost 4 bases and the J gene lost 11 bases, with 17 bases spanning the gap. This CDR3 has 13 residues. Germline V gene data show CDR1 as MDHEN and CDR2 as SYDVKM. CDR3: CASSSPQGVRAFF. DNA for the CDR3: TGTGCCAGCAGTTCTCCTCAAGGGGTTCGGGCTTTCTTT.